This TCR beta chain is from a study of cytomegalovirus exposure and HLA in healthy donors. V dropped 2 bases and J dropped 2 bases, with 9 bases sitting between them. The germline CDR1 and CDR2 sequences are MNHEY and SVGAGI. There are 15 residues in the CDR3. Donors counted as nominally healthy when sampled, yet unrecorded immune exposures were likely. PCR involved 60 Vbeta and 13 Jbeta primers. Generated by immunoSEQ multiplex PCR, the TCRdb table keeps only in-frame clones and is missing some. This sample's clone table lists approximately 52,000 clones. Study results and limitations: For most TCR beta V segments, an earlier analysis put the productive rate at about 90% or about 30% of the time. The study designated 150 to 200 TCR beta chains cytomegalovirus-associated.

Regarding this clone: Its antigen remains unknown.

This sequence originates from an older woman in good health and CMV-seropositive. This chain joins TRBV6-5 and TRBJ2-2; no clear D gene. The material sequenced was PBMCs. CDR3: CASSYRGDNTGELFF. The CDR3 coding sequence is TGTGCCAGCAGTTACCGAGGAGATAACACCGGGGAGCTGTTTTTT.